Listed below are T cell receptor beta chains from one sample, sequenced in a study of blood T cell repertoires in COVID-19. This table comes from immunoSEQ multiplex PCR, and its TCRdb copy is limited to in-frame clones, with some not included. The data contain about 140,000 clones, approximately 84% of them singletons. Sequencing was done on a sample of PBMCs or T cells enriched from blood (not recorded which). The source is a woman under 30 who had been exposed to COVID-19. CDR3s include the opening cysteine and the closing phenylalanine or tryptophan. The D gene is left open where the match is weak. Clone size appears in some rows only: once, few, many, or a class for an expanded clone.

d_gene	abundance	v_gene	j_gene	CDR3aa	CDR3nt
TRBD1	NA	TRBV29-1	TRBJ1-1	CIGVGTGGINTEAFF	TGCATCGGTGTTGGGACAGGGGGGATCAACACTGAAGCTTTCTTT
NA	NA	TRBV30	TRBJ1-2	CAWSAFGGGGYTF	TGTGCCTGGAGTGCTTTCGGGGGGGGTGGCTACACCTTC
NA	NA	TRBV6-5	TRBJ1-1	CASRKLNTEAFF	TGTGCCAGCAGGAAGCTGAACACTGAAGCTTTCTTT
TRBD2	NA	TRBV4-1	TRBJ2-3	CASSQGLAGGGTDTQYF	TGCGCCAGCAGCCAAGGTCTAGCGGGAGGAGGCACAGATACGCAGTATTTT
TRBD2	NA	TRBV7-2	TRBJ2-3	CASIAGLAGGTDTQYF	TGTGCCAGCATCGCCGGACTAGCGGGAGGCACAGATACGCAGTATTTT
TRBD1	few	TRBV13	TRBJ2-7	CASSGTGGFYEQYF	TGTGCCAGCAGTGGGACAGGGGGCTTCTACGAGCAGTACTTC
TRBD1	NA	TRBV2	TRBJ1-5	CASSEPPNRGNQPQHF	TGTGCCAGCAGTGAACCCCCCAACAGGGGGAATCAGCCCCAGCATTTT
TRBD1	few	TRBV5-8	TRBJ1-3	CASSLGTGPSSGNTIYF	TGTGCCAGCAGCTTGGGGACAGGACCCAGCTCTGGAAACACCATATATTTT
TRBD1	NA	TRBV6-5	TRBJ1-1	CASSQGARTEAFF	TGTGCCAGCTCACAGGGGGCGCGCACTGAAGCTTTCTTT
TRBD1	NA	TRBV30	TRBJ1-4	CAWTDGTARNEKLFF	TGTGCCTGGACCGATGGGACAGCCCGTAATGAAAAACTGTTTTTT
TRBD2	NA	TRBV6-1	TRBJ2-4	CASSEAGGGKNIQYF	TGTGCCAGCAGTGAGGCGGGGGGCGGGAAGAACATTCAGTACTTC
NA	NA	TRBV19	TRBJ1-1	CASSIAGKSEAFF	TGTGCCAGTAGTATTGCGGGGAAGTCTGAAGCTTTCTTT
NA	NA	TRBV3-1/TRBV3-2	TRBJ2-2	CASSQGAKVGELFF	TGTGCCAGCAGCCAAGGGGCGAAGGTCGGGGAGCTGTTTTTT
NA	NA	TRBV7-8	TRBJ2-3	CASSRSGGGAYTDTQYF	TGTGCCAGCAGCCGCAGTGGAGGAGGGGCCTACACAGATACGCAGTATTTT
NA	once	TRBV9	TRBJ2-7	CASSVLGDSHEQYF	TGTGCCAGCAGCGTATTGGGGGACTCCCACGAGCAGTACTTC
NA	once	TRBV7-6	TRBJ1-6	CASSPGVGNPSYNSPLHF	TGTGCCAGCAGCCCAGGGGTGGGGAACCCCTCCTATAATTCACCCCTCCACTTT
TRBD2	once	TRBV5-3	TRBJ2-1	CARSLTLAVRDSTYNEQFF	TGTGCCAGAAGCTTGACTCTAGCGGTGAGGGATAGCACTTACAATGAGCAGTTCTTC
TRBD1	NA	TRBV5-5	TRBJ2-7	CASSPGQGAYEQYF	TGTGCCAGCAGTCCGGGACAGGGGGCCTACGAGCAGTACTTC
TRBD2	NA	TRBV20-1	TRBJ2-2	CSASDSGKNTGELFF	TGCAGTGCTAGTGACAGCGGGAAGAACACCGGGGAGCTGTTTTTT
TRBD2	NA	TRBV4-1	TRBJ2-1	CASSPGRGGRAGNEQFF	TGCGCCAGCAGCCCCGGTCGCGGCGGGAGGGCGGGTAATGAGCAGTTCTTC
TRBD2	NA	TRBV18	TRBJ2-1	CASSPRLAVNNEQFF	TGTGCCAGCTCACCACGACTAGCGGTAAACAATGAGCAGTTCTTC
TRBD2	NA	TRBV5-1	TRBJ2-3	CASSSGTTFTDTQYF	TGCGCCAGCAGCTCCGGGACTACCTTCACAGATACGCAGTATTTT
TRBD1	NA	TRBV11-2	TRBJ2-7	CASSPRDRGPYEQYF	TGTGCCAGCAGCCCGCGGGACAGGGGACCCTACGAGCAGTACTTC
NA	NA	TRBV11-1	TRBJ2-2	CASSQTRTGRAGELFF	TGTGCCAGCAGCCAAACTAGGACAGGGAGGGCCGGGGAGCTGTTTTTT
NA	NA	TRBV5-1	TRBJ2-1	CASSLIDNEQFF	TGCGCCAGCAGCCTAATCGACAATGAGCAGTTCTTC
NA	NA	TRBV29-1	TRBJ2-7	CSVEPDNSYEQYF	TGCAGCGTTGAACCCGACAACTCCTACGAGCAGTACTTC
TRBD1	NA	TRBV28	TRBJ1-5	CASSTVDRVNNQPQHF	TGTGCCAGCAGTACCGTAGACAGGGTTAACAATCAGCCCCAGCATTTT
NA	NA	TRBV25-1	TRBJ1-5	CASSVGNSNQPQHF	TGTGCCAGCAGTGTCGGGAATAGCAATCAGCCCCAGCATTTT
NA	NA	TRBV28	TRBJ2-6	CASSWSSGANVLTF	TGTGCCAGCAGTTGGAGCTCTGGGGCCAACGTCCTGACTTTC
NA	NA	TRBV3-1/TRBV3-2	TRBJ2-4	CASSHPGGSDIQYF	TGTGCCAGCAGCCATCCGGGGGGCAGCGACATTCAGTACTTC
NA	NA	TRBV5-6	TRBJ2-2	CASSHQTVNTGELFF	TGTGCCAGCAGCCATCAGACAGTTAACACCGGGGAGCTGTTTTTT
NA	NA	TRBV19	TRBJ1-2	CASSARVESNYGYTF	TGTGCCAGTAGTGCCCGGGTAGAGAGTAACTATGGCTACACCTTC
TRBD1	NA	TRBV18	TRBJ1-1	CASSPPGQGGLNTEAFF	TGTGCCAGCTCACCCCCGGGACAGGGCGGGTTGAACACTGAAGCTTTCTTT
NA	NA	TRBV5-1	TRBJ2-3	CASIGAGRGTDTQYF	TGCGCCAGCATTGGGGCAGGGCGAGGCACAGATACGCAGTATTTT
NA	NA	TRBV24-1	TRBJ1-2	CATSDPRGGGYGYTF	TGTGCCACCAGTGACCCCCGGGGGGGCGGTTATGGCTACACCTTC
NA	NA	TRBV28	TRBJ1-5	CASSLSSGNQPQHF	TGTGCCAGCAGTTTATCGTCAGGGAATCAGCCCCAGCATTTT
NA	once	TRBV11-2	TRBJ1-1	CASRPGGTGTEAFF	TGTGCCAGCAGGCCGGGGGGCACAGGGACTGAAGCTTTCTTT
NA	NA	TRBV29-1	TRBJ1-1	CSPRAGLNTEAFF	TGCAGCCCCAGGGCAGGGTTGAACACTGAAGCTTTCTTT
NA	NA	TRBV29-1	TRBJ1-2	CSVPQGRYGYTF	TGCAGCGTCCCCCAGGGGCGCTATGGCTACACCTTC
NA	NA	TRBV5-1	TRBJ1-5	CASSLAGAGYSNQPQHF	TGCGCCAGCAGCTTGGCCGGTGCAGGATATAGCAATCAGCCCCAGCATTTT
NA	NA	TRBV5-1	TRBJ2-3	CASSLDYTDTQYF	TGCGCCAGCAGCTTGGATTACACAGATACGCAGTATTTT
TRBD1	NA	TRBV27	TRBJ1-2	CASSLSETGSYGYTF	TGTGCCAGCAGTTTATCTGAGACAGGGTCCTATGGCTACACCTTC
TRBD1	NA	TRBV11-1	TRBJ2-1	CASSPRTGYNEQFF	TGTGCCAGCAGCCCCCGGACAGGTTACAATGAGCAGTTCTTC
NA	few	TRBV6-5	TRBJ2-4	CASSYRGLTKNIQYF	TGTGCCAGCAGTTACAGGGGGTTGACCAAAAACATTCAGTACTTC
TRBD1	NA	TRBV2	TRBJ2-1	CASSLRTGTAVYNEQFF	TGTGCCAGCAGTTTACGGACCGGGACAGCAGTCTACAATGAGCAGTTCTTC
NA	NA	TRBV9	TRBJ2-5	CASSVGGTRQETQYF	TGTGCCAGCAGCGTAGGGGGGACTCGACAAGAGACCCAGTACTTC
NA	few	TRBV6-5	TRBJ1-1	CASSYGGARPEAFF	TGTGCCAGCAGTTACGGGGGGGCGCGTCCTGAAGCTTTCTTT
NA	NA	TRBV23-1	TRBJ1-1	CASSQSLESPMYGVKDTEAFF	TGCGCCAGCAGTCAATCGCTCGAGTCGCCCATGTACGGGGTAAAGGACACTGAAGCTTTCTTT
TRBD1	NA	TRBV10-1	TRBJ1-1	CASSESAGQKEAFF	TGCGCCAGCAGTGAGTCGGCGGGACAGAAAGAAGCTTTCTTT
NA	NA	TRBV7-3	TRBJ1-1	CASTLGPPNTEAFF	TGTGCCAGCACACTGGGGCCTCCGAACACTGAAGCTTTCTTT
NA	NA	TRBV28	TRBJ2-5	CASSRDGGTRGETQYF	TGTGCCAGCAGCCGGGACGGCGGCACCCGGGGGGAGACCCAGTACTTC
NA	NA	TRBV27	TRBJ2-1	CASGQGGTVYNEQFF	TGTGCCAGCGGTCAAGGAGGGACGGTCTACAATGAGCAGTTCTTC
TRBD2	NA	TRBV2	TRBJ2-5	CASSGGLAGDWETQYF	TGTGCCAGCAGTGGGGGACTAGCGGGAGATTGGGAGACCCAGTACTTC
NA	NA	TRBV21-1	TRBJ2-7	CASSTSPGLAGGFAYEQYF	TGTGCCAGCAGCACCTCGCCGGGACTAGCGGGAGGGTTCGCCTACGAGCAGTACTTC
TRBD1	NA	TRBV30	TRBJ1-3	CAWRRDARQGDTIYF	TGTGCCTGGAGACGTGATGCAAGACAGGGAGACACCATATATTTT
NA	NA	TRBV7-2	TRBJ2-1	CASSLGGSGTNEQFF	TGTGCCAGCAGCCTAGGGGGTAGCGGCACCAATGAGCAGTTCTTC
TRBD1	once	TRBV28	TRBJ1-2	CASSPGQGTNYGYTF	TGTGCCAGCAGCCCCGGACAGGGCACTAACTATGGCTACACCTTC
TRBD1	NA	TRBV11-3	TRBJ1-1	CASSQQGYTEAFF	TGTGCCAGCAGCCAACAGGGGTACACTGAAGCTTTCTTT
NA	NA	TRBV7-2	TRBJ2-2	CASSLLAIGTGELFF	TGTGCCAGCAGCTTACTGGCTATCGGGACCGGGGAGCTGTTTTTT